This entry features one TCR beta chain sequence. PCR involved 60 Vbeta and 13 Jbeta primers. Some clones are missing from TCRdb's copy, which holds only in-frame ones; the method was immunoSEQ multiplex PCR. Seen here are approximately 120,000 clones, approximately 78% observed once, and the top ten hold around 1%. This entry comes from a study of cytomegalovirus exposure and HLA in healthy donors. This CDR3 spans 14 amino acids. From germline, CDR1 is SGHVS and CDR2 FNYEAQ. V was cut by 1 base and J by 0 bases, with 4 bases left in between. The chain couples TRBV7-6 to TRBJ1-3; D unclear. Sequencing used PBMCs. The TCR comes from a young woman in good health and CMV-seronegative. The CDR3 region is CASSLGGSGNTIYF. The CDR3, as DNA: TGTGCCAGCAGCTTAGGAGGCTCTGGAAACACCATATATTTT.